This T cell receptor (beta chain) was found in a study of monozygotic twins with inflammatory bowel disease. Whole blood that had not undergone T cell sorting provided the isolated total RNA. This CDR3 has 16 residues. The V gene's germline CDR1 is SEHNR and CDR2 FQNEAQ (reference sequence). For each CDR3 protein, TCRdb gives one entry from its re-call of the 5' RACE reads, without DNA. This repertoire includes more than 350,000 distinct CDR3 sequences. A note on this clonotype: Its antigen is still unknown.

Study-wide findings and caveats: IBD patients had lower TCRbeta diversity (inverse Simpson) than healthy co-twins. T cell subtypes were not distinguishable in this analysis.

This clonotype originated in a human donor with ulcerative colitis or Crohn's disease, or a healthy co-twin of an affected twin (not recorded which). Sequencing input: blood. This sequence joins TRBV7-9 and TRBJ1-1. CDR3 amino acids: CASSHLRGGQGTEAFF.